This T cell receptor (beta chain) is drawn from a study of CD8 T cells in Susac syndrome. RNA, at roughly 0.45 to 1 ug, was reverse transcribed with random hexamers. TCRdb re-called the immunoSEQ multiplex PCR reads with MiXCR, one entry per CDR3 protein. Of approximately 190,000 distinct CDR3 sequences in the sample, over 85% were seen once. CDR3 length: 13 residues. After removal of 6 bases from V and 0 bases from J, the junction contained 4 bases not matched to a gene. The germline V gene has CDR1 DFQATT and CDR2 SNEGSKA (reference sequence). This clonotype originated in a human donor in good health. V is TRBV20-1 and J is TRBJ2-7; 8 bases fit TRBD2. Material: CD4+ T cells from PBMCs. The CDR3 sequence is CSAKRGNSYEQYV. The CDR3 DNA reads as TGCAGTGCAAAGCGGGGGAACTCCTACGAGCAGTACGTC.